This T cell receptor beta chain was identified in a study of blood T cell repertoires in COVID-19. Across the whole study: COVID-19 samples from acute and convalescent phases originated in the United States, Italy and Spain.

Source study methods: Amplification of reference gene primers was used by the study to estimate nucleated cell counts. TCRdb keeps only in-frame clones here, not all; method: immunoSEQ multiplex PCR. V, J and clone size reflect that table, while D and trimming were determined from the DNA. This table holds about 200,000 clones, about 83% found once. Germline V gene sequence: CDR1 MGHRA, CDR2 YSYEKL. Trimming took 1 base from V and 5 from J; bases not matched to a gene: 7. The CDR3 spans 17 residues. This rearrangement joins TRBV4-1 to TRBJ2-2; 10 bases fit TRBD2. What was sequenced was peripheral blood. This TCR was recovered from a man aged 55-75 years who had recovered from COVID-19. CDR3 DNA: TGCGCCAGCAGCCAAGGGAGCGGGGGGGCCGCAACCGGGGAGCTGTTTTTT. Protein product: CASSQGSGGAATGELFF.